The rows below give T cell receptor beta chains drawn from one sample of a study of blood T cell repertoires in COVID-19. Measured with immunoSEQ multiplex PCR; TCRdb has only the in-frame clones, and not every one. There are roughly 250,000 clones in the sample; less than 85% occur only once, and 4.5% to 6% lies in the top ten. Sequencing input: peripheral blood. The source of these receptors is a woman at least 80 years old with active or convalescent COVID-19. The CDR3 runs from the conserved cysteine through the conserved F or W. A D gene is named only where the DNA matches it firmly. Size is omitted from some rows. Given values are once, few, many or a class for expanded clones.

-	TRBV18	TRBJ1-1	TRBD1	CASSLRTGGNEAFF	TGTGCCAGCTCACTGCGGACAGGGGGGAATGAAGCTTTCTTT
once	TRBV13	TRBJ2-1	TRBD2	CASSRTRLREGIDEQFF	TGTGCCAGCAGCCGCACCAGGCTACGGGAGGGAATAGATGAGCAGTTCTTC
-	TRBV19	TRBJ2-1	-	CASSNPGQAYNEQFF	TGTGCCAGTAGTAACCCGGGACAAGCCTACAATGAGCAGTTCTTC
-	TRBV18	TRBJ1-4	-	CASSPRESNEKLFF	TGTGCCAGCTCACCACGCGAGAGTAATGAAAAACTGTTTTTT
-	TRBV5-8	TRBJ1-1	TRBD1	CASSPGTGMSNTEAFF	TGTGCCAGCAGCCCCGGGACAGGAATGTCGAACACTGAAGCTTTCTTT
-	TRBV2	TRBJ2-2	TRBD1	CASRVTTGAGELFF	TGTGCCAGCAGGGTTACGACAGGGGCCGGGGAGCTGTTTTTT
-	TRBV18	TRBJ1-1	-	CASSPPVTGVMKSYTEAFF	TGTGCCAGCTCACCACCGGTTACAGGCGTAATGAAGAGTTACACTGAAGCTTTCTTT
-	TRBV28	TRBJ1-3	-	CASSLDPGTQRNTIYF	TGTGCCAGCAGTTTAGACCCCGGGACACAGAGAAACACCATATATTTT
-	TRBV18	TRBJ1-1	-	CASSLDRRGAEAFF	TGTGCCAGCTCACTAGATCGTAGGGGCGCTGAAGCTTTCTTT
few	TRBV2	TRBJ1-2	-	CASSEVQYGYTF	TGTGCCAGCAGTGAGGTACAGTATGGCTACACCTTC
-	TRBV2	TRBJ1-3	TRBD1	CASVTGGSGNTIYF	TGTGCCAGCGTTACAGGGGGATCTGGAAACACCATATATTTT
few	TRBV5-1	TRBJ2-7	-	CASSSTGAYEQYF	TGCGCCAGCAGCTCGACAGGAGCCTACGAGCAGTACTTC
-	TRBV15	TRBJ2-4	-	CATSRGHRGQGHGQRDIQYF	TGTGCCACCAGCAGAGGTCATCGGGGCCAGGGCCACGGACAGAGGGACATTCAGTACTTC
few	TRBV5-4	TRBJ2-7	TRBD2	CASSGTSGGALREQYF	TGTGCCAGCAGCGGGACTAGCGGGGGGGCCCTACGCGAGCAGTACTTC
-	TRBV9	TRBJ1-6	TRBD1	CASSAEGGRNSPLHF	TGTGCCAGCAGCGCAGAAGGGGGCCGTAATTCACCCCTCCACTTT
once	TRBV28	TRBJ2-7	-	CASSVAGSSYEQYF	TGTGCCAGCAGCGTGGCGGGCTCCTCCTACGAGCAGTACTTC
-	TRBV30	TRBJ2-7	-	CAWSVGGEQYF	TGTGCCTGGAGTGTAGGGGGTGAGCAGTACTTC
-	TRBV19	TRBJ1-2	-	CASSSLSGIPNYGYTF	TGTGCCAGTAGTTCACTAAGCGGGATACCTAACTATGGCTACACCTTC
-	TRBV2	TRBJ1-2	-	CASSEGWAGGNYGYTF	TGTGCCAGCAGTGAAGGTTGGGCCGGGGGTAACTATGGCTACACCTTC
-	TRBV20-1	TRBJ2-1	TRBD2	CSASISGREDEQFF	TGCAGTGCTAGTATTAGCGGGAGAGAAGATGAGCAGTTCTTC
-	TRBV5-1	TRBJ1-1	TRBD1	CASSFTGGGNTEAFF	TGCGCCAGCAGCTTCACAGGGGGCGGGAACACTGAAGCTTTCTTT
-	TRBV19	TRBJ2-1	-	CASSIVLLQGNEQFF	TGTGCCAGTAGTATAGTACTTCTCCAGGGTAATGAGCAGTTCTTC
few	TRBV18	TRBJ1-6	-	CASSPTGNNSPLHF	TGTGCCAGCTCACCAACGGGGAACAATTCACCCCTCCACTTT
-	TRBV9	TRBJ1-2	-	CASSNRYGYTF	TGTGCCAGCAGCAACAGATATGGCTACACCTTC
-	TRBV5-1	TRBJ1-1	TRBD1	CASSLQGKMNTEAFF	TGCGCCAGCAGCTTACAGGGGAAAATGAACACTGAAGCTTTCTTT
-	TRBV19	TRBJ1-3	-	CASSISPSSGNTIYF	TGTGCCAGTAGTATCTCCCCCTCCTCTGGAAACACCATATATTTT
few	TRBV29-1	TRBJ1-4	-	CSGQQGGGEKLFF	TGCAGCGGCCAACAGGGTGGAGGTGAAAAACTGTTTTTT
-	TRBV7-9	TRBJ2-7	TRBD1	CASSLRSLGTGGEIYEQYF	TGTGCCAGCAGCTTAAGGTCTTTGGGGACAGGGGGCGAAATATACGAGCAGTACTTC
-	TRBV12-3/TRBV12-4	TRBJ2-7	-	CASSPSRPDEQYF	TGTGCCAGCAGTCCCTCTAGGCCTGACGAGCAGTACTTC
-	TRBV18	TRBJ2-3	-	CASSPVGGRRTDTQYF	TGTGCCAGCTCACCAGTCGGAGGCAGACGCACAGATACGCAGTATTTT
-	TRBV6-5	TRBJ2-1	TRBD1	CASSRDRENEQFF	TGTGCCAGCAGCCGGGACAGGGAGAATGAGCAGTTCTTC
-	TRBV28	TRBJ2-7	TRBD1	CASSSHGQGNYEQYF	TGTGCCAGCAGTTCCCACGGACAGGGAAACTACGAGCAGTACTTC
-	TRBV28	TRBJ1-4	TRBD1	CASGRDRNEKLFF	TGTGCCAGCGGCCGGGACAGAAATGAAAAACTGTTTTTT
once	TRBV18	TRBJ2-7	TRBD2	CASSIYSGGSYEQYF	TGTGCCAGCTCCATTTATTCGGGGGGGTCCTACGAGCAGTACTTC
-	TRBV4-1	TRBJ1-6	-	CASSLAEAPLHF	TGCGCCAGCAGCCTGGCCGAGGCACCCCTCCACTTT
-	TRBV19	TRBJ1-6	-	CASSIGQLNSPLHF	TGTGCCAGTAGTATAGGGCAGTTGAATTCACCCCTCCACTTT
-	TRBV5-1	TRBJ2-3	-	CASSLSSFPDTQYF	TGCGCCAGCAGCTTGTCTTCGTTCCCAGATACGCAGTATTTT
-	TRBV18	TRBJ2-7	TRBD2	CASSPNLAGLYEQYF	TGTGCCAGCTCACCCAACTTAGCGGGGCTTTACGAGCAGTACTTC
-	TRBV29-1	TRBJ2-1	-	CSVEVNRENEQFF	TGCAGCGTTGAAGTAAACAGGGAGAATGAGCAGTTCTTC
-	TRBV3-1/TRBV3-2	TRBJ2-6	TRBD1	CASSPSWDRASGANVLTF	TGTGCCAGCAGCCCCAGTTGGGACAGGGCTTCTGGGGCCAACGTCCTGACTTTC
-	TRBV27	TRBJ2-2	-	CASRPGSSVTGELFF	TGTGCCAGCAGGCCCGGGAGCTCCGTCACCGGGGAGCTGTTTTTT
-	TRBV28	TRBJ1-4	TRBD1	CASRGGQLNEKLFF	TGTGCCAGCAGGGGGGGACAGTTAAATGAAAAACTGTTTTTT
-	TRBV19	TRBJ2-1	-	CASIDGSAYNEQFF	TGTGCCAGTATAGACGGGTCAGCCTACAATGAGCAGTTCTTC
-	TRBV6-1	TRBJ1-2	-	CASSDPGQLWSYTF	TGTGCCAGCAGTGACCCAGGGCAACTATGGAGCTACACCTTC
once	TRBV19	TRBJ1-6	TRBD1	CASSTGTGNSPLHF	TGTGCCAGTAGCACCGGGACAGGGAATTCACCCCTCCACTTT
-	TRBV2	TRBJ2-3	TRBD2	CASSGEAGGGVDTQYF	TGTGCCAGCAGTGGTGAAGCGGGAGGGGGCGTCGATACGCAGTATTTT
-	TRBV27	TRBJ1-5	TRBD1	CASSRNPNRGGNQPQHF	TGTGCCAGCAGCAGGAACCCAAACAGGGGCGGAAATCAGCCCCAGCATTTT
few	TRBV30	TRBJ2-7	-	CAWSVNLVNEQYF	TGTGCCTGGAGTGTAAACTTAGTGAACGAGCAGTACTTC
-	TRBV5-4	TRBJ2-1	TRBD2	CASSLLGSGTRWNEQFF	TGTGCCAGCAGCTTGTTGGGATCCGGGACTAGGTGGAATGAGCAGTTCTTC
few	TRBV15	TRBJ1-4	-	CATSRDWAGNEKLFF	TGTGCCACCAGCAGAGATTGGGCGGGAAATGAAAAACTGTTTTTT
-	TRBV9	TRBJ1-6	-	CASSPRQAGNSPLHF	TGTGCCAGCAGCCCGCGACAGGCCGGAAATTCACCCCTCCACTTT
-	TRBV6-1	TRBJ1-1	-	CASSEAGRGTEAFF	TGTGCCAGCAGTGAAGCTGGTAGGGGCACTGAAGCTTTCTTT
-	TRBV29-1	TRBJ2-7	-	CSVSRGQSYEQYF	TGCAGCGTCTCCCGGGGACAATCCTACGAGCAGTACTTC